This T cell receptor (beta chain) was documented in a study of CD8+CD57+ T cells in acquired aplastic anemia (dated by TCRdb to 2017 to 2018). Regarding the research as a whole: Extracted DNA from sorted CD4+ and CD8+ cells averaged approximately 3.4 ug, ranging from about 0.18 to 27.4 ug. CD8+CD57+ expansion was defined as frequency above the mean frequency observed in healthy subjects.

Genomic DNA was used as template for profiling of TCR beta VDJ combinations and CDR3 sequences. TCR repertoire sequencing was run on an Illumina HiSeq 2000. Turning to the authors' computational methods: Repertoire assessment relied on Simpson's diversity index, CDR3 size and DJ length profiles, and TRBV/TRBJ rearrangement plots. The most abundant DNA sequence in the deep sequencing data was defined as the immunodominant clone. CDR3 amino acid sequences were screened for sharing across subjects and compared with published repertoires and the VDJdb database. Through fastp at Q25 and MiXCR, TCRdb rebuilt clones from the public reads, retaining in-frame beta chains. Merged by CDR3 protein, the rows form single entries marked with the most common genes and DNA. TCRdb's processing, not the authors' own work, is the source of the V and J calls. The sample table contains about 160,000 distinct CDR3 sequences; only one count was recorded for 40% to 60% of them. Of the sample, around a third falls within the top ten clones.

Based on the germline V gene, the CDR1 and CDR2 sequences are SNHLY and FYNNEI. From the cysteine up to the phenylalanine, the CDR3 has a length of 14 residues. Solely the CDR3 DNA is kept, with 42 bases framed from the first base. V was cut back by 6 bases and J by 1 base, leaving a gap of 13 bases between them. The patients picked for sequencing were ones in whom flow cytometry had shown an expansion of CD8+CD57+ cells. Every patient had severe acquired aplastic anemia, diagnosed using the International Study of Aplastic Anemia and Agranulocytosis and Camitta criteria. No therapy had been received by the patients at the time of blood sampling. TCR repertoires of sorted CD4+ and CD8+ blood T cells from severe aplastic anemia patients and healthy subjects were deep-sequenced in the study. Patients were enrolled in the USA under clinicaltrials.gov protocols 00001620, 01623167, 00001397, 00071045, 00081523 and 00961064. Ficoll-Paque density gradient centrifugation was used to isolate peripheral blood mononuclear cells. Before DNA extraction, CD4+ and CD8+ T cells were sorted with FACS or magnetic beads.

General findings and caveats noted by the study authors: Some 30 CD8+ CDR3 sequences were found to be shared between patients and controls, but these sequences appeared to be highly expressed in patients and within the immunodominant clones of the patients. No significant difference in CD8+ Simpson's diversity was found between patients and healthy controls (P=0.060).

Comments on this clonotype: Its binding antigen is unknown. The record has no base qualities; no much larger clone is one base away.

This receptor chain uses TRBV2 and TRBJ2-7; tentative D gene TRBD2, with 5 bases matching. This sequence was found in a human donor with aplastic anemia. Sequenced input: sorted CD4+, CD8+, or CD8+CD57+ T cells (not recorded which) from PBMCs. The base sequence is TGTGCCAGCAGCCGACGGGGTGGGTCCTACGAGCAGTACTTC. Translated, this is CASSRRGGSYEQYF.